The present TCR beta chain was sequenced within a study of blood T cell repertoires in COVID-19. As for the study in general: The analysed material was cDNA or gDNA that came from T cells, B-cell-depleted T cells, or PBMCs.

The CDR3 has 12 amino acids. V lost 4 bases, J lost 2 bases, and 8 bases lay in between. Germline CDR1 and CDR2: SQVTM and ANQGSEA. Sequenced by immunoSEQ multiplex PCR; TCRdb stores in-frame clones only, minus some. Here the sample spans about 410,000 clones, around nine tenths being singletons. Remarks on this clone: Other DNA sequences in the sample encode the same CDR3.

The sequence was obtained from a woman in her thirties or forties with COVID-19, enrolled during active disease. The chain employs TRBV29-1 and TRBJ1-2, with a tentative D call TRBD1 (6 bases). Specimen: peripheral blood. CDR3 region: CSVGGQNYGYTF. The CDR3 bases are TGCAGCGTTGGAGGACAGAACTATGGCTACACCTTC.